One TCR beta chain is described in this entry. The data were obtained in a study of preoperative IRX-2 immunotherapy in early breast cancer. Measured with immunoSEQ multiplex PCR; TCRdb has only the in-frame clones, and not every one. Of 25,000 or so clones listed, more than 80% are singletons. Looked up from germline, CDR1 is MNHNS and CDR2 is SASEGT. V shed 1 base and J shed 0 bases, with 6 bases lying between them. This CDR3 comprises 14 residues. Treatment defined: preoperative locoregional IRX-2 cytokine immunotherapy. Preoperative locoregional IRX-2 cytokine immunotherapy was tested in the phase Ib source study.

The source was tumor tissue, collected after IRX-2 immunotherapy. The TCR was taken from a human donor with breast cancer. This rearrangement joins TRBV6-1 to TRBJ1-2, with a weak D call TRBD1 (5 bases). In nucleotides, the CDR3 is TGTGCCAGCAGTGAAGGGACAACTAACTATGGCTACACCTTC. Encoded protein: CASSEGTTNYGYTF.